This T cell receptor beta chain is from a study of blood T cell repertoires in COVID-19. Study-level background: COVID-19 samples, acute and convalescent, were from the United States, Italy and Spain.

Profiled with immunoSEQ multiplex PCR; TCRdb holds only in-frame clones, not every one. The sample contains 170,000 or so clones, less than 90% of which appear only once. From germline, CDR1 is SQVTM and CDR2 ANQGSEA. CDR3 length: 15 amino acids. Losses at the gene ends were 6 bases for V and 1 base for J; bases not matched to a gene: 8. This clone occurred once. This clonotype originated in a woman in her forties or fifties who had recovered from COVID-19. Sequencing was carried out using PBMCs or T cells enriched from blood (not recorded which). This sequence joins TRBV29-1 and TRBJ2-1, with 8 bases identical to TRBD2. The CDR3 DNA follows: TGCAGCGTCCTTAGCGGGAAGTCGTCCTACAATGAGCAGTTCTTC. It specifies CSVLSGKSSYNEQFF.